This entry is about one T cell receptor beta chain. Which antigen it targets is not known. The junction and the germline gene differ at one end; a read error may be behind it. The library was generated by multiplex PCR. The run used an Illumina HiSeq 2500. TCRbeta libraries were constructed through three rounds of nested PCR with primers (Table S4) according to protocols modified from ARM-PCR. PCR products of 200-500 bp were gel-excised and purified with the QIAquick gel extraction kit before sequencing. The study's own analysis went as follows. Reads were cleaned with Trimmomatic, merged with FLASH into complete CDR3 sequences, and assigned to V(D)J germline segments with MiTCR. Clonal diversity was computed as the inverse Simpson's index with VDJtools. A read counted as productive if the sequence was in-frame and lacked a premature stop codon. In-frame beta chains were kept once TCRdb had trimmed the public reads at Q25 with fastp and called clones with MiXCR. Duplicate CDR3 protein sequences are folded into a single record with the most common DNA and genes. For this entry, the V and J calls and clone size follow TCRdb and not the study's own pipeline. Within this sample are 120,000 to 150,000 distinct CDR3 sequences, with approximately 72% of them counted one time only. 15% to 20% of the sample comes from the top ten.

This specimen belongs to a study of tumor and adjacent non-tumor tissue in lung cancer (dated by TCRdb to between 2017 and 2018). Broadly, across the study: By cancer type, the cohort comprised 12 to 13 adenocarcinoma patients, a couple of squamous cell carcinoma patients and 1 small cell lung cancer patient. For each patient, one tumor sample and one normal lung sample were taken, giving under 35 paired specimens that underwent TCRbeta CDR3 sequencing. Sequencing generated a total of more than 95,000,000 productive TCRbeta reads, averaging about 4 million reads per sample. Using bulk TCRbeta repertoires from around 14 lung cancer patients, the study set lung tumor tissue side by side with matched distant non-tumor lung tissue. The approximately 15 enrolled patients, of whom approximately ten were men and 5 were women, were aged about 30 to 80 years and were diagnosed with TNM stage I to III disease. Points the paper makes about the study in general: Peripheral blood was not sequenced, so blood TCRbeta repertoires in these lung cancer patients were not examined. Younger patients had significantly higher TCR diversity, and higher tumor TCR diversity was associated with shorter overall and disease-free survival. In normal lung, the top 100 clones accounted for a significantly larger cumulative share of the repertoire than in tumor tissue. Only roughly 14 patients were in the cohort, and the authors stated that larger samples and more detailed clinical data are needed. The methods do not name the sequencing platform or mention unique molecular identifiers. Tumor tissue showed significantly greater TCR diversity (inverse Simpson) than normal lung tissue (roughly 430 vs 170, P = 0.0075, Mann-Whitney U test).

The cysteine opens and the phenylalanine closes a CDR3 of 15 amino acids. The DNA shown is the 45-base CDR3, in frame from base 1. CDR1 and CDR2, looked up from the germline V gene (reference sequence), are DFQATT and SNEGSKA. RNA was isolated from bulk unsorted tissue, and RNA quality was assessed with a NanoDrop ND-1000 and an Agilent 2100. Donors were newly diagnosed lung cancer patients admitted for thoracic surgery in China between August and November 2014, without prior chemotherapy. Anyone who had undergone radiotherapy or chemotherapy before, or who had another cancer at the same time, was left out of the study. Surgical tissue pieces of 1-2 cm3 were preserved in RNAlater solution and stored at -80 °C until use.

This TCR derives from a man in his 60s with small cell lung cancer. Input material: lung tumor tissue. The chain joins TRBV20-1 to TRBJ2-1, with 8 bases in between that match TRBD2. This receptor has the CDR3 CSARDGYSGTHEQFF. The base sequence is TGCAGTGCTAGAGATGGGTATAGCGGGACCCATGAGCAGTTTTTC.